A single sample is the source of the 18 T cell receptor beta chains below, sequenced in a study of T cell responses to AZD1222 COVID-19 vaccine. Assay used: immunoSEQ multiplex PCR; TCRdb lists only in-frame clones, some missing. The sample holds 130,000 to 150,000 clones, around 90% seen once. Sequencing used peripheral blood, obtained 28 days after the second AZD1222 dose. The receptor source for this set is an adult who received the AZD1222 COVID-19 vaccine.

This sequence joins TRBV7-9 and TRBJ1-2; D is unresolved. The V gene lost 1 base and the J gene lost 0 bases, with 6 bases spanning the gap. CDR1 and CDR2 (germline): SEHNR, FQNEAQ (reference sequence). This CDR3 contains 14 residues. The CDR3 DNA follows: TGTGCCAGCAGCTTAGGAGAGTCTAACTATGGCTACACCTTC. Its translation: CASSLGESNYGYTF.

The chain employs TRBV7-9 and TRBJ1-1, with TRBD1 matching 10 bases. Germline CDR1 reads SEHNR; CDR2 reads FQNEAQ (reference sequence). The CDR3 is 16 amino acids. J was trimmed by 4 bases and V by 1 base; bases with no gene match: 6. The CDR3 region has the DNA TGTGCCAGCAGCTTAGGGGCGGGGACAGGGGTCACTGAAGCTTTCTTT. Its translation is CASSLGAGTGVTEAFF.

The sample holds one count of this clone. The chain joins TRBV5-4 to TRBJ1-2, with 8 bases lining up with TRBD1. Per the germline V gene, CDR1 is SGHNT and CDR2 is YYREEE (reference sequence). With V trimmed by 4 bases and J by 2 bases, 7 bases remained unmatched. The CDR3 consists of 15 residues. The DNA for the CDR3 is TGTGCCAGCAGCGACATACAGGGGGGAAACTATGGCTACACCTTC. Protein product: CASSDIQGGNYGYTF.

The J gene is TRBJ2-7, the V gene TRBV28; either TRBD1 or TRBD2 may supply D (5 bases each). CDR1 and CDR2 (germline): MDHEN, SYDVKM. V was clipped by 7 bases and J by 5 bases, with 21 bases between them. This CDR3 region has 15 residues. The DNA for the CDR3 is TGTGCCAGCACTCCCCGGGACGCCCGGAAGGACGAGCAGTACTTC. Amino acids: CASTPRDARKDEQYF.

The CDR3 loop reads CASSPVRETQYF. CDR3 sequence (DNA): TGTGCCAGCAGCCCTGTTCGAGAGACCCAGTACTTC. The chain carries TRBV7-2 and TRBJ2-5; no firm D call. The V gene's germline CDR1 is SGHTA and CDR2 FQGNSA. With 5 bases removed from V and 4 bases from J, the gap between germline ends came to 8 bases. There are 12 residues in the CDR3.

The J gene is TRBJ2-5, the V gene TRBV7-2, with 10 bases that match TRBD1. CDR3 size: 13 residues. Germline V CDR1 and CDR2: SGHTA, FQGNSA. V dropped 8 bases and J dropped 5; count of bases not matched to a gene: 5. The CDR3 nucleotides read TGTGCCAGCGAGAGGGACAGGGGCGAGACCCAGTACTTC. Amino acids: CASERDRGETQYF.

This chain connects TRBV9 to TRBJ1-3, with 7 bases aligning to TRBD1. The V gene end was trimmed by 4 bases and the J gene end by 1 base; junction bases not matched to a gene: 8. The CDR3 covers 16 residues. In germline, CDR1 is SGDLS, CDR2 YYNGEE. The CDR3 loop reads CASSPTLTGSGNTIYF. The CDR3, as DNA: TGTGCCAGCAGCCCGACCCTGACAGGGTCTGGAAACACCATATATTTT.

The chain uses TRBV11-3 and TRBJ2-5; D ambiguous. The CDR3 totals 13 residues. Looked up from germline, CDR1 is SGHNT and CDR2 is YENEEA. Trimming took off 1 base at V and 2 bases at J, with 5 bases between the two ends. The CDR3 is CASSLGQQETQYF. The DNA for the CDR3 is TGTGCCAGCAGCTTAGGGCAGCAAGAGACCCAGTACTTC.

This chain joins TRBV27 and TRBJ2-5; D remains ambiguous. The CDR3 consists of 14 residues. V was pared by 5 bases and J by 4 bases, with 14 bases between. From germline, CDR1 is MNHEY and CDR2 SMNVEV (reference sequence). The CDR3 spells CASSPGPAAETQYF. In nucleotides, the CDR3 is TGTGCCAGCAGTCCCGGGCCGGCGGCAGAGACCCAGTACTTC.

V usage is TRBV5-1 and J usage is TRBJ2-3, with D uncertain. The V gene lost 3 bases and the J gene lost 2 bases, with 4 bases spanning the gap. Germline V gene lookup returns CDR1 SGHRS and CDR2 YFSETQ. The CDR3 consists of 12 residues. This chain's CDR3 is CASSSYTDTQYF. The CDR3 nucleotides are TGCGCCAGCAGCTCTTACACAGATACGCAGTATTTT. Together with reference TRBV5-1 and TRBJ2-3, the CDR3 gives the full variable domain: KAGVTQTPRYLIKTRGQQVTLSCSPISGHRSVSWYQQTPGQGLQFLFEYFSETQRNKGNFPGRFSGRQFSNSRSEMNVSTLELGDSALYLCASSSYTDTQYFGPGTRLTVL.

The CDR3 DNA follows: TGTGCCAGCAGTTACTCGAGAGATACGCAGTATTTT. Residues: CASSYSRDTQYF. The chain employs TRBV6-2 or TRBV6-3 and TRBJ2-3; D gene uncertain. This CDR3 is 12 amino acids long. V was shortened by 0 bases and J by 5 bases, with 3 bases between the two germline ends. Germline values: CDR1 MNHEY, CDR2 SVGEGT.

As concerns this clone: Within the sample, other DNA sequences also encode this same CDR3. The chain joins TRBV19 to TRBJ2-3; D is unclear. V dropped 5 bases and J dropped 1 base, with 4 bases sitting between them. Germline V gene lookup returns CDR1 LNHDA and CDR2 SQIVND (reference sequence). The CDR3 has 12 amino acids. The CDR3 sequence: CASSWGTDTQYF. The CDR3 DNA sequence: TGTGCCAGTAGTTGGGGCACAGATACGCAGTATTTT.

The sample holds a few counts of this clone. CDR3 nucleotides: TGTGCCAGCAGTTTATTTTCTTCGTCAGGGGGTAATTCACCCCTCCACTTT. This sequence encodes CASSLFSSSGGNSPLHF. V gene TRBV27 combines with J gene TRBJ1-6; 7 positions agree with TRBD1. The CDR3 has 17 amino acids. The ends lost 1 base at V and 6 bases at J; junction bases unmatched: 9. The germline V gene encodes CDR1 MNHEY and CDR2 SMNVEV (reference sequence).

The V call is TRBV29-1, the J call TRBJ2-7, with 11 bases matching TRBD2. The V segment lost 3 bases and the J segment 7 bases; nucleotides outside the gene matches: 11. CDR3 length equals 15 residues. Germline lookup yields CDR1 SQVTM and CDR2 ANQGSEA. CDR3 protein: CSVDDTSGGVREQYF. The CDR3 DNA reads as TGCAGCGTTGACGACACTAGCGGGGGTGTCAGAGAGCAGTACTTC.

This chain joins TRBV7-8 and TRBJ2-7, with D perhaps assigned TRBD1 or TRBD2 (6 bases each). The V end lost 1 base, the J end lost 0 bases, and 10 bases lay between the germline ends. The CDR3 sequence is 15 residues long. Per the germline V gene, CDR1 is SGHVS and CDR2 is FQNEAQ. The CDR3 protein is CASSLEGGSSYEQYF. The CDR3 DNA is TGTGCCAGCAGCTTAGAAGGGGGGAGCTCCTACGAGCAGTACTTC.

This clone is a singleton in its sample. CDR3 loop: CASSDQGGGRGDTQYF. As DNA, the CDR3 is TGCGCCAGCAGCGACCAGGGCGGGGGCAGAGGAGATACGCAGTATTTT. The chain links TRBV5-1 to TRBJ2-3, with D maybe TRBD2 (7 bases). The length of the CDR3 is 16 residues. The V gene's germline CDR1 is SGHRS and CDR2 YFSETQ. The V gene lost 4 bases and the J gene lost 5 bases, with 20 bases spanning the gap.

This clone was counted a few times. J is TRBJ2-7 and V is TRBV2, with 9 nucleotides matching TRBD2. CDR1 and CDR2 from the germline V gene are SNHLY and FYNNEI. CDR3 length: 12 residues. V shed 6 bases, J shed 12 bases, and the junction held 9 bases outside the gene matches. CDR3 bases: TGTGCCAGCAGCGCTCTAGCGGGAAGCCTGTACTTC. It yields the protein CASSALAGSLYF. Supplemented by reference TRBV2 and TRBJ2-7, the full variable domain reads EPEVTQTPSHQVTQMGQEVILRCVPISNHLYFYWYRQILGQKVEFLVSFYNNEISEKSEIFDDQFSVERPDGSNFTLKIRSTKLEDSAMYFCASSALAGSLYFGPGTRLTVT.

The chain is built from TRBV13 and TRBJ2-1; D unclear. Trimming stripped 5 bases from V and 8 bases from J, with 7 bases between. The V gene's germline CDR1 is PRHDT and CDR2 FYEKMQ (reference sequence). The CDR3 has 11 residues. CDR3 sequence reads: CASSLRHEQFF. The CDR3 DNA sequence: TGTGCCAGCAGCCTACGTCATGAGCAGTTCTTC.